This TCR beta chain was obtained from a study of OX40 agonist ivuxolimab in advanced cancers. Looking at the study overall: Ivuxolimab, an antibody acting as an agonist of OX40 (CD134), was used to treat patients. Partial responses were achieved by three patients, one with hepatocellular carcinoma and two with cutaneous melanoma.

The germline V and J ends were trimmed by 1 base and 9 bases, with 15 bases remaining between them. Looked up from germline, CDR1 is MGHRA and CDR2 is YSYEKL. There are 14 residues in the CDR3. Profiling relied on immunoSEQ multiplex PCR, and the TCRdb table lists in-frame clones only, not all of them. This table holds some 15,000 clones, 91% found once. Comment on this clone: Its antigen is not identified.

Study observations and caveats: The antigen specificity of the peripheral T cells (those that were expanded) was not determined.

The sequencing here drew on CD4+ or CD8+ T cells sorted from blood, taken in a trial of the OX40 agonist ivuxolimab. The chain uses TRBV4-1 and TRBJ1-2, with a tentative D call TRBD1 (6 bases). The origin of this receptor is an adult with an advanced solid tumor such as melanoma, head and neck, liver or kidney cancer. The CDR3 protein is CASSQVVGAGSYTF. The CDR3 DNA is TGCGCCAGCAGCCAAGTGGTGGGGGCGGGGAGCTACACCTTC.